Each of the 25 T cell receptor beta chains below was sequenced from the same sample in a study of cytomegalovirus exposure and HLA in healthy donors (TCRdb year 2017). The library relied on the immunoSEQ multiplex PCR assay. The multiplex PCR relied on a mix of 60 forward primers for TCR Vbeta segments and 13 reverse primers for TCR Jbeta segments. In TCRdb, the immuneACCESS table is reduced to in-frame sequences with V and J assigned. These tables do not hold every clone; where another copy was compared, an unresolved V gene accounts for under half, and the others remain unexplained. The sample profile shows 170,000 or so clones; 80% to 90% of them were found once. The leading ten clones occupy 4.8% of the sample. Sequencing input: PBMCs. The receptors were sampled from a girl aged 10-17 years in good health and CMV-seropositive.

About this clone itself: The junction shows a germline mismatch at one end, possibly a read error. The chain is built from TRBV11-3 and TRBJ1-1; D might be TRBD1 (6 bases). Per germline, CDR1 SGHNT and CDR2 YENEEA. The CDR3 extends over 11 amino acids. The CDR3 loop is CASSLSRGAFF. As DNA, the CDR3 is TGTGCCAGTAGCTTAAGCAGGGGAGCTTTCTTT.

This rearrangement joins TRBV6-5 to TRBJ1-5, with D perhaps matching TRBD1 (6 bases). CDR3 length: 15 residues. Deletions cut 4 bases from V and 5 bases from J, with 15 bases between. Germline CDR1 reads MNHEY; CDR2 reads SVGAGI. CDR3 sequence (DNA): TGTGCCAGCAGTTCTACCGACAGGCTTTATCAGCCCCAGCATTTT. It encodes CASSSTDRLYQPQHF.

This chain links TRBV6-6 with TRBJ1-5, with TRBD1 matching 7 bases. After removal of 2 bases from V and 0 bases from J, the junction contained 4 bases not matched to a gene. There are 16 residues in the CDR3. Per germline, CDR1 MNHNY and CDR2 SVGAGI (reference sequence). Here the CDR3 reads CASSYPGQPSNQPQHF. In nucleotides, the CDR3 is TGTGCCAGCAGTTACCCGGGACAGCCTAGCAATCAGCCCCAGCATTTT.

This clone was seen a handful of times. The chain has TRBV19 and TRBJ2-2, with 9 bases that match TRBD2. Germline V lookup: CDR1 LNHDA, CDR2 SQIVND (reference sequence). This CDR3 has 16 amino acids. V shed 6 bases, J shed 5 bases, and the junction held 10 bases outside the gene matches. CDR3 sequence (DNA): TGTGCCAGTAGCTTACCGACTAGCGGAGGGACCGGGGAGCTGTTTTTT. This encodes CASSLPTSGGTGELFF.

The gene calls are TRBV29-1 and TRBJ2-6; the D gene is possibly TRBD1 (6 bases). The germline V gene has CDR1 SQVTM and CDR2 ANQGSEA. The CDR3 contains 16 residues. With 4 bases removed from V and 2 bases from J, the gap between germline ends came to 15 bases. CDR3: CSVGRDTPTGANVLTF. The CDR3 DNA sequence: TGCAGCGTTGGCAGGGACACCCCAACTGGGGCCAACGTCCTGACTTTC.

The chain is built from TRBV4-2 and TRBJ1-1; D is unclear. Trimming removed 1 base at V and 2 bases at J, with 14 bases between. The CDR3 extends over 16 amino acids. The germline gives CDR1 LGHNA, CDR2 YNFKEQ. The DNA for the CDR3 is TGTGCCAGCAGCCAAGCCCGGACGGGAAAAAACACTGAAGCTTTCTTT. Its protein product is CASSQARTGKNTEAFF.

The J gene is TRBJ2-5, the V gene TRBV2; 9 positions agree with TRBD1. The junction had 5 bases not matched to a gene; V was cut back by 9 bases and J by 0 bases. Per the germline V gene, CDR1 is SNHLY and CDR2 is FYNNEI. This CDR3 has 14 residues. In nucleotides, the CDR3 is TGTGCCAGAGAATGGGACAGGGACCAAGAGACCCAGTACTTC. Protein sequence: CAREWDRDQETQYF. Looking up the rest from reference TRBV2 and TRBJ2-5 gives the full variable domain: EPEVTQTPSHQVTQMGQEVILRCVPISNHLYFYWYRQILGQKVEFLVSFYNNEISEKSEIFDDQFSVERPDGSNFTLKIRSTKLEDSAMYFCAREWDRDQETQYFGPGTRLLVL.

J is TRBJ2-5 and V is TRBV19, with 15 bases matching TRBD2. The CDR3 is 18 amino acids. Germline V CDR1 and CDR2: LNHDA, SQIVND (reference sequence). The V and J ends lost 5 bases and 1 base, in that order; junction bases with no gene match: 8. The CDR3 spells CASSRWTSGGGPQETQYF. The CDR3 bases are TGTGCCAGTAGTCGTTGGACTAGCGGGGGGGGCCCCCAAGAGACCCAGTACTTC.

The chain joins TRBV7-3 to TRBJ1-1, with 8 bases aligning to TRBD1. Germline V CDR1 and CDR2: SGHTA, FQGTGA. The CDR3 spans 13 residues. The ends lost 6 bases at V and 4 bases at J; junction bases unmatched: 4. In DNA form, the CDR3 reads TGTGCCAGCAGTCTAACAGGGGGCACTGAAGCTTTCTTT. This encodes CASSLTGGTEAFF.

This chain joins TRBV4-1 and TRBJ1-2; D not resolved. Trimming took 1 base from V and 4 from J, leaving 7 bases between them. The CDR3 sequence is 13 residues long. The germline V gene has CDR1 MGHRA and CDR2 YSYEKL. The CDR3 region has the DNA TGCGCCAGCAGCCAAGGGGGAGCCTATGGCTACACCTTC. It codes for CASSQGGAYGYTF.

This sequence joins TRBV6-5 and TRBJ2-2; D ambiguous. Looked up from germline, CDR1 is MNHEY and CDR2 is SVGAGI. This CDR3 spans 16 amino acids. V was cut by 0 bases and J by 0 bases, with 8 bases left in between. CDR3 DNA sequence: TGTGCCAGCAGTTACTCGATCAGTTCGAACACCGGGGAGCTGTTTTTT. Translation: CASSYSISSNTGELFF.

V is TRBV6-6 and J is TRBJ1-4; D remains ambiguous. CDR1 MNHNY and CDR2 SVGAGI come from the germline V gene (reference sequence). The CDR3 has 11 residues. Between the trimmed V and J ends, which lost 8 bases and 7 bases, there was a span of 8 bases. The CDR3 loop reads CASLRGEKLFF. The CDR3 nucleotides are TGTGCCAGCCTACGAGGTGAAAAACTGTTTTTT.

V gene TRBV28 combines with J gene TRBJ2-3, with a tentative D call TRBD2 (6 bases). V lost 5 bases and J 7 bases, leaving 16 bases between the germline ends. The length of the CDR3 is 14 residues. The germline gives CDR1 MDHEN, CDR2 SYDVKM. The CDR3 loop reads CASSPDLRGHTQYF. In DNA form, the CDR3 reads TGTGCCAGCAGTCCGGACTTGCGGGGCCATACGCAGTATTTT.

The chain joins TRBV5-1 to TRBJ1-3; D is unclear. The CDR3 length is 14 residues. V lost 0 bases and J 4 bases, leaving 8 bases between the germline ends. Germline-derived CDR1 and CDR2 are SGHRS and YFSETQ. The CDR3 protein is CASSLGGSGNTIYF. As DNA, the CDR3 is TGCGCCAGCAGCTTGGGAGGGTCCGGAAACACCATATATTTT.

J is TRBJ1-3 and V is TRBV7-9, with a tentative D call TRBD1 (6 bases). The CDR3 consists of 18 residues. V lost 5 bases and J 0 bases, leaving 20 bases between the germline ends. Germline V gene lookup returns CDR1 SEHNR and CDR2 FQNEAQ (reference sequence). The CDR3 spells CASSPRVRGPYSGNTIYF. The CDR3 nucleotides read TGTGCCAGCAGCCCCCGGGTCAGGGGACCTTACTCTGGAAACACCATATATTTT.

The chain employs TRBV27 and TRBJ2-3, with 10 positions matching TRBD2. With V trimmed by 5 bases and J by 3 bases, 11 bases remained unmatched. The CDR3 is made up of 17 amino acids. Germline loops: CDR1 MNHEY, CDR2 SMNVEV (reference sequence). The CDR3 coding sequence is TGTGCCAGCAGTCCGCTCTCATATAGCGGGGGGACAGATACGCAGTATTTT. Encoded protein: CASSPLSYSGGTDTQYF.

The gene calls are TRBV18 and TRBJ1-2; TRBD1 agrees at 8 bases. The CDR3 sequence is 13 residues long. Germline V lookup: CDR1 KGHSH, CDR2 LQKENI. V trimming: 1 base; J trimming: 6 bases; junction bases outside the gene matches: 1. CDR3 amino acids: CASSPQTGDGYTF. In nucleotides, the CDR3 is TGTGCCAGCTCACCACAGACAGGGGATGGCTACACCTTC.

The rearrangement uses TRBV7-9 and TRBJ1-5, with a possible D match to TRBD1 (5 bases). Germline V CDR1 and CDR2: SEHNR, FQNEAQ (reference sequence). V was shortened by 3 bases and J by 6 bases, with 15 bases between the two germline ends. The CDR3 consists of 15 residues. CDR3 nucleotides: TGTGCCAGCAGCTTTGGTGGGGGGGGACTTCAGCCCCAGCATTTT. Residues: CASSFGGGGLQPQHF. Based on the CDR3 plus reference TRBV7-9 and TRBJ1-5, the full variable domain is DTGVSQNPRHKITKRGQNVTFRCDPISEHNRLYWYRQTLGQGPEFLTYFQNEAQLEKSRLLSDRFSAERPKGSFSTLEIQRTEQGDSAMYLCASSFGGGGLQPQHFGDGTRLSIL.

This chain connects TRBV10-3 to TRBJ1-1; maybe TRBD1 (5 bases). V dropped 6 bases and J dropped 0 bases, with 11 bases sitting between them. Germline V lookup: CDR1 ENHRY, CDR2 SYGVKD. The CDR3 has 14 amino acids. CDR3 sequence: CAISRKTVNTEAFF. Written as DNA, the CDR3 is TGTGCCATCAGCAGAAAGACAGTGAACACTGAAGCTTTCTTT.

A few counts support this clone. The chain uses TRBV9 and TRBJ1-1; D may be TRBD1 (6 bases). In germline, CDR1 is SGDLS, CDR2 YYNGEE. V lost 2 bases and J lost 3, with 17 bases in between. This CDR3 is built from 16 residues. This CDR3 reads CASSVVSGVMYTEAFF. The CDR3 DNA follows: TGTGCCAGCAGCGTGGTTTCAGGGGTCATGTACACTGAAGCTTTCTTT.

This chain links TRBV10-3 with TRBJ1-5, with D possibly matching TRBD1 (6 bases). The germline gives CDR1 ENHRY, CDR2 SYGVKD. The CDR3 extends over 15 amino acids. Trimming removed 0 bases from V and 4 bases from J, with 10 bases in between. CDR3 protein: CAISESRTVNQPQHF. The CDR3 nucleotides read TGTGCCATCAGTGAGTCGAGGACAGTTAATCAGCCCCAGCATTTT.

The chain combines TRBV5-4 with TRBJ1-2; TRBD1 aligns across 8 bases. Germline loops: CDR1 SGHNT, CDR2 YYREEE (reference sequence). J lost 6 bases, V lost 3 bases, and 7 bases had no gene match. The CDR3 is made up of 14 amino acids. This chain's CDR3 is CASSSPRTGNGYTF. For the CDR3, the DNA is TGTGCCAGCAGCTCCCCCCGGACAGGGAATGGCTACACCTTC.

The chain employs TRBV11-3 and TRBJ2-1; 12 bases align to TRBD1. Germline CDR1 and CDR2: SGHNT and YENEEA. There are 19 residues in the CDR3. The J segment lost 3 bases and the V segment lost 5 bases, leaving 14 bases of the junction unmatched. Here the CDR3 DNA reads TGTGCCAGCAGCCAATACTCCGGGACAGGGGGCGTTTTCTACAATGAGCAGTTCTTC. Translated, it gives CASSQYSGTGGVFYNEQFF. Combining the CDR3 with reference TRBV11-3 and TRBJ2-1 gives the whole variable domain EAGVVQSPRYKIIEKKQPVAFWCNPISGHNTLYWYLQNLGQGPELLIRYENEEAVDDSQLPKDRFSAERLKGVDSTLKIQPAELGDSAVYLCASSQYSGTGGVFYNEQFFGPGTRLTVL.

V is TRBV29-1 and J is TRBJ1-2, with D perhaps matching TRBD1 (5 bases). Germline lookup yields CDR1 SQVTM and CDR2 ANQGSEA. CDR3 length equals 16 residues. V shed 5 bases and J shed 4 bases, with 23 bases lying between them. The CDR3 DNA follows: TGCAGCGTTCCTATTTTACAGGTACAAGATGGCTATGGCTACACCTTC. It is translated as CSVPILQVQDGYGYTF. Full variable domain (rest looked up from reference TRBV29-1 and TRBJ1-2): SAVISQKPSRDICQRGTSLTIQCQVDSQVTMMFWYRQQPGQSLTLIATANQGSEATYESGFVIDKFPISRPNLTFSTLTVSNMSPEDSSIYLCSVPILQVQDGYGYTFGSGTRLTVV.

The chain has TRBV5-1 and TRBJ2-7, with 8 positions matching TRBD2. The CDR3 has 15 amino acids. Germline CDR1 SGHRS, CDR2 YFSETQ. With V trimmed by 1 base and J by 6 bases, 9 bases remained unmatched. This CDR3 reads CASSLKPGLEGEQYF. The CDR3 DNA sequence: TGCGCCAGCAGCTTGAAACCGGGACTAGAAGGCGAGCAGTACTTC. Full variable domain (missing parts from reference TRBV5-1 and TRBJ2-7): KAGVTQTPRYLIKTRGQQVTLSCSPISGHRSVSWYQQTPGQGLQFLFEYFSETQRNKGNFPGRFSGRQFSNSRSEMNVSTLELGDSALYLCASSLKPGLEGEQYFGPGTRLTVT.